The 9 T cell receptor beta chains presented below share a single source sample, sequenced in a study of radiation and T cells in renal cell carcinoma. Repertoires were generated with immunoSEQ multiplex PCR, while TCRdb's copy carries only in-frame clones and drops some. The repertoire has about 58,000 clones, just over 75% of them found once; the top ten carry roughly 7%. Noted time point: blood 2 weeks post-SBRT. Treatment here: 15 Gy SBRT to primary tumor, nephrectomy 4 weeks later. The sample consisted of blood, taken from a patient whose treatment included radiotherapy and nephrectomy. The receptor source for this set is a man aged 55 to 70 with renal cell carcinoma.

The J gene is TRBJ2-1, the V gene TRBV5-1, with TRBD2 matching over 9 bases. The CDR3 length is 13 residues. Looked up from germline, CDR1 is SGHRS and CDR2 is YFSETQ. Trimming took 9 bases from V and 7 from J; bases not matched to a gene: 8. The CDR3 coding sequence is TGCGCCACTTCAGCGGGGGGTCGGAATGAGCAGTTCTTC. Protein: CATSAGGRNEQFF.

CDR3 in amino acids: CASSLAPAVAAGPSSYEQYF. The CDR3 DNA is TGCGCCAGCAGCTTGGCGCCGGCGGTCGCAGCGGGGCCGAGCTCCTACGAGCAGTACTTC. This sequence joins TRBV5-1 and TRBJ2-7; 7 nucleotides align to TRBD2. Losses at the gene ends were 0 bases for V and 0 bases for J; bases not matched to a gene: 18. The CDR3 consists of 20 residues. Looked up from germline, CDR1 is SGHRS and CDR2 is YFSETQ. The complete variable domain, with remaining parts taken from reference TRBV5-1 and TRBJ2-7, reads KAGVTQTPRYLIKTRGQQVTLSCSPISGHRSVSWYQQTPGQGLQFLFEYFSETQRNKGNFPGRFSGRQFSNSRSEMNVSTLELGDSALYLCASSLAPAVAAGPSSYEQYFGPGTRLTVT.

V gene TRBV4-1 combines with J gene TRBJ1-2, with 7 bases matching TRBD1. The germline CDR1 and CDR2 sequences are MGHRA and YSYEKL. Losses at the gene ends were 1 base for V and 4 bases for J; bases not matched to a gene: 6. CDR3 size: 15 residues. The CDR3 spells CASSQATGLGYGYTF. CDR3 bases: TGCGCCAGCAGCCAAGCGACAGGGCTAGGCTATGGCTACACCTTC.

In its sample, this clone was seen once. The chain employs TRBV5-1 and TRBJ2-4, with 10 bases aligning to TRBD1. V dropped 4 bases and J dropped 6; count of bases not matched to a gene: 10. Germline CDR1 and CDR2: SGHRS and YFSETQ. The CDR3 loop spans 16 amino acids. The CDR3 here is CASSRDLTGGINIQYF. For the CDR3, the DNA is TGCGCCAGCAGCCGAGATTTGACAGGGGGCATAAACATTCAGTACTTC. Using reference TRBV5-1 and TRBJ2-4 for the parts outside the CDR3, the full variable domain is KAGVTQTPRYLIKTRGQQVTLSCSPISGHRSVSWYQQTPGQGLQFLFEYFSETQRNKGNFPGRFSGRQFSNSRSEMNVSTLELGDSALYLCASSRDLTGGINIQYFGAGTRLSVL.

The chain uses TRBV7-8 and TRBJ2-3; the D is unclear. V was cut by 7 bases and J by 0 bases, with 8 bases left in between. CDR1 and CDR2 (germline): SGHVS, FQNEAQ. The CDR3 totals 13 residues. The CDR3 bases are TGTGCCAGCATCCCGCAGAGCACAGATACGCAGTATTTT. Translation gives CASIPQSTDTQYF.

This chain connects TRBV7-2 to TRBJ1-2; 7 bases agree with TRBD1. The CDR3 consists of 13 residues. Germline CDR1 reads SGHTA; CDR2 reads FQGNSA. Trimming took 6 bases from V and 4 from J; bases not matched to a gene: 5. CDR3: CASRARDSYGYTF. The CDR3 bases are TGTGCCAGCAGGGCCCGGGACAGCTATGGCTACACCTTC.

V is TRBV20-1 and J is TRBJ2-3; unclear D gene. The CDR3 totals 11 residues. CDR1 and CDR2 (germline): DFQATT, SNEGSKA (reference sequence). V was clipped by 4 bases and J by 4 bases, with 6 bases between them. CDR3 sequence: CSAIFPDTQYF. The CDR3 region has the DNA TGCAGTGCTATTTTTCCAGATACGCAGTATTTT.

This clone was counted once. V usage is TRBV30 and J usage is TRBJ2-2; perhaps TRBD2 as D (5 bases). The CDR3 length is 12 residues. Trimming stripped 4 bases from V and 6 bases from J, with 9 bases between. Per the germline V gene, CDR1 is GTSNPN and CDR2 is SVGIG (reference sequence). CDR3 bases: TGTGCCTGGACGGTCGGGGCCGGGGAGCTGTTTTTT. Translated: CAWTVGAGELFF. The whole variable domain, filled in from reference TRBV30 and TRBJ2-2, reads SQTIHQWPATLVQPVGSPLSLECTVEGTSNPNLYWYRQAAGRGLQLLFYSVGIGQISSEVPQNLSASRPQDRQFILSSKKLLLSDSGFYLCAWTVGAGELFFGEGSRLTVL.

V gene TRBV6-5 combines with J gene TRBJ1-2, with 8 bases that match TRBD1. The CDR3 spans 13 residues. From germline, CDR1 is MNHEY and CDR2 SVGAGI. V was clipped by 7 bases and J by 7 bases; unmatched bases: 8. CDR3 amino acids: CASTGQGVAGYTF. DNA of the CDR3: TGTGCCAGCACCGGACAGGGTGTGGCTGGCTACACCTTC.